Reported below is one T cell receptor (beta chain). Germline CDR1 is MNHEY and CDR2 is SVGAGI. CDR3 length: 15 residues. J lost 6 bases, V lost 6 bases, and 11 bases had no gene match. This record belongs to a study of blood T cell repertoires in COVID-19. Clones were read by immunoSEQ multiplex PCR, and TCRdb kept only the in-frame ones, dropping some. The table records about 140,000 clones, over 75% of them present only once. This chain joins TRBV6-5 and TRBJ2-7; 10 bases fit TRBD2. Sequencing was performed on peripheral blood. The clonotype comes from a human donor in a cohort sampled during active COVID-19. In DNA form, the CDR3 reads TGTGCCAGCAGATCTTTTACCGGGACTAGCGCCGAGCAGTACTTC. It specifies CASRSFTGTSAEQYF.